This T cell receptor (beta chain) was retrieved from a study of blood T cell repertoires in COVID-19 (dated by TCRdb to 2018 to 2020). In terms of the full investigation: Samples from collaborators originated in the United States, Italy and Spain and spanned both the acute and convalescent phases of COVID-19. Deeply sampled blood TCRbeta repertoires from subjects exposed to, actively infected with, or recovered from COVID-19 were included in the dataset. Where available, HLA class I and class II types were obtained from metadata supplied by the sample provider rather than from assay-based typing. Samples were obtained from the ongoing ImmuneRACE study (first 160 participants) and from some 1,200 subjects provided by 6 global collaborators. The material from the prospective study consisted of cDNA or gDNA derived from T cells, B-cell-depleted T cells, or PBMCs. Nearly every sample came with metadata listing a de-identified subject ID, COVID-19 status, age in years and sex. A freely available public database, intended as a resource for researchers studying the immune response to SARS-CoV-2, is where the repertoires were released.

TCRbeta CDR3 regions were amplified from genomic DNA using the immunoSEQ Assay, a bias-controlled multiplex PCR. Turning to the authors' computational methods: Within the assay, amplification of reference gene primers was used to estimate how many nucleated cells each sample contained. Sequence reads were collapsed and filtered to measure the absolute abundance of every unique TCRbeta CDR3 rearrangement. For each sample, productive Simpson clonality was calculated as the square root of Simpson's diversity index across productive rearrangements. TCRdb re-hosts the immuneACCESS table, in-frame sequences only. Its copies lack some clones; in the studies checked, an unresolved V gene accounts for under half of them, and the cause for the rest is not known. That table is the source of V, J and clone size, and D and trimming were worked out from the DNA. The sample table holds 260,000 or so clones, of which 80% to 90% were seen once. The ten largest account for about 4.5% of the sample.

Overall study results and their limits: How much clinical and demographic metadata was included differed by source and by participant, and the metadata was provided uncurated.

Notes on this clone: The target of this receptor is not known. Base qualities are not at hand, and no much larger clone is one base apart.

Collaborating institutions collected whole blood in K2EDTA tubes following their own protocols. For TCRbeta analysis, collaborator samples were shipped as frozen whole blood, as isolated PBMCs, or as DNA extracted from either sample type. Source material: peripheral blood. This TCR derives from a woman in her 70s with acute or convalescent COVID-19.

The sequenced DNA: TGTGCCAGCAGCCAGCAAGGGACAGCCTATAATTCACCCCTCCACTTT. This translates into CASSQQGTAYNSPLHF. The chain uses TRBV4-2 and TRBJ1-6, with TRBD1 identical over 7 junction bases. Spanning cysteine to phenylalanine, the CDR3 consists of 16 amino acids. The only DNA kept is the CDR3, 48 bases in frame from the first base. Trimming accounts for 3 bases at V and 2 bases at J, while the number of junction bases matched to no gene is 4. Sequences LGHNA (CDR1) and YNFKEQ (CDR2) are obtained from the germline V gene.